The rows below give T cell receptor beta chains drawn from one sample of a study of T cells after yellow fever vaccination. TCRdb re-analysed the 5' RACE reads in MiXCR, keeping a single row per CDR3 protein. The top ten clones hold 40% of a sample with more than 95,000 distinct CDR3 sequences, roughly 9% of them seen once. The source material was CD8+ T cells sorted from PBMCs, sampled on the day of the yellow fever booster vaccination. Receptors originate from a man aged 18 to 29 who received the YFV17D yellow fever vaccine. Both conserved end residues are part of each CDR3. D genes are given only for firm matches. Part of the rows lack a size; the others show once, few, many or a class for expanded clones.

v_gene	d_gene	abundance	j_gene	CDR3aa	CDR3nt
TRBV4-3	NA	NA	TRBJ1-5	CASSQDMAPNQPQHF	TGCGCCAGCAGCCAAGATATGGCCCCCAATCAGCCCCAGCATTTT
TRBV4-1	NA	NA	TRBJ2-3	CASSQEETGNTDTQYF	TGCGCCAGCAGCCAAGAGGAGACAGGTAACACAGATACGCAGTATTTT
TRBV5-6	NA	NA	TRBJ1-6	CASRGLPNSPLHF	TGTGCCAGCAGGGGGTTGCCGAATTCACCCCTCCACTTT
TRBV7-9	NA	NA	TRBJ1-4	CASSLANEKLFF	TGTGCCAGCAGCCTCGCTAATGAAAAACTGTTTTTT
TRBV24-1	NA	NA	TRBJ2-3	CATSDFSGPGATQYF	TGTGCCACCAGTGATTTCTCAGGCCCAGGGGCTACGCAGTATTTT
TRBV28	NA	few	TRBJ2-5	CASSLKGRIYQETQYF	TGTGCCAGCAGTTTAAAGGGACGGATATACCAAGAGACCCAGTACTTC
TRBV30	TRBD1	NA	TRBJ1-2	CAWSNHRQGKYGYTF	TGTGCCTGGAGTAACCACCGACAGGGAAAGTACGGCTACACCTTC
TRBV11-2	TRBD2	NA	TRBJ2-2	CASRQTKAGGLAGELFF	TGTGCCAGCAGACAGACCAAAGCGGGGGGGCTCGCCGGGGAGCTGTTTTTT
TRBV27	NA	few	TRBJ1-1	CASSPFLVNTEAFF	TGTGCCAGCAGCCCCTTTTTGGTGAACACTGAAGCTTTCTTT
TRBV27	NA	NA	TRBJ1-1	CASSHLYVGLLVATEAFF	TGTGCCAGCAGCCATCTTTATGTGGGCTTATTAGTAGCCACTGAAGCTTTCTTT
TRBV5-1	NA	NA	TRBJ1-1	CASSETGIQAEAFF	TGCGCCAGCAGCGAGACCGGGATCCAAGCCGAAGCTTTCTTT
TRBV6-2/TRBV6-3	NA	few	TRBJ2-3	CASSFLREHPDTQYF	TGTGCCAGCAGTTTTTTGAGGGAACATCCAGATACGCAGTATTTT
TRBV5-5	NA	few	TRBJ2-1	CASSLESMITPIGQFF	TGTGCCAGCAGCTTGGAGTCTATGATTACCCCGATTGGGCAGTTCTTC
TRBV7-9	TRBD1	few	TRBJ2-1	CASSLGRTGPHNEQFF	TGTGCCAGCAGCTTGGGGCGGACAGGGCCGCACAATGAGCAGTTCTTC
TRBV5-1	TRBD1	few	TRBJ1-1	CASSLITGEDDEAFF	TGCGCCAGCAGCTTGATCACAGGGGAGGATGATGAAGCTTTCTTT
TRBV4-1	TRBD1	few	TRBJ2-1	CASSQGGQYNEQFF	TGCGCCAGCAGCCAAGGGGGACAGTACAATGAGCAGTTCTTC
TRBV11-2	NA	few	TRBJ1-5	CASSMGGGRNQPQHF	TGTGCCAGCAGCATGGGAGGGGGTAGGAATCAGCCCCAGCATTTT
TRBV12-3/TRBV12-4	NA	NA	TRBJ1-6	CASSLQGYSPLHF	TGTGCCAGCAGTTTACAGGGATACTCACCCCTCCACTTT
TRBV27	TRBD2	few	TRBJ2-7	CASSLSASGGSGAYEQYF	TGTGCCAGCAGTTTATCGGCTAGCGGGGGATCGGGCGCCTACGAGCAGTACTTC
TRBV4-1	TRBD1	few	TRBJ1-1	CASSRRTGQMNTEAFF	TGCGCCAGCAGCCGACGGACAGGGCAGATGAACACTGAAGCTTTCTTT
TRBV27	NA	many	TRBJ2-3	CASSLGISTDTQYF	TGTGCCAGCAGTTTGGGGATCAGCACAGATACGCAGTATTTT
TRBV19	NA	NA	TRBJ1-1	CASSWTDNTEAFF	TGTGCCAGTAGTTGGACCGACAACACTGAAGCTTTCTTT
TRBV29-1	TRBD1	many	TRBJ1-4	CSVGGQGREKLFF	TGCAGCGTCGGTGGACAGGGTAGAGAAAAACTGTTTTTT
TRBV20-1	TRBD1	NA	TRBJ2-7	CSAHPAGTGSDEQYF	TGCAGTGCTCACCCTGCCGGGACAGGTTCGGATGAGCAGTACTTC
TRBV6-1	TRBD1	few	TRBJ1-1	CASSPWTGGNTEAFF	TGTGCCAGCAGTCCGTGGACAGGGGGGAACACTGAAGCTTTCTTT
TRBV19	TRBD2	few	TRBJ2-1	CASIPTSGGIQNYNEQFF	TGTGCCAGTATCCCGACTAGCGGGGGGATTCAAAACTACAATGAGCAGTTCTTC
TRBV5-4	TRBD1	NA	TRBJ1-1	CASSSATGSEAFF	TGTGCCAGCAGCTCGGCGACAGGGTCGGAAGCTTTCTTT
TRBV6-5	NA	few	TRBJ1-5	CASSLGATGNQPQHF	TGTGCCAGCAGTTTAGGCGCGACGGGCAATCAGCCCCAGCATTTT
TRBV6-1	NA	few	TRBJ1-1	CASSETLVYTEAFF	TGTGCCAGCAGTGAAACCCTGGTCTACACTGAAGCTTTCTTT
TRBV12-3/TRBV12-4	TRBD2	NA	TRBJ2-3	CASTAGETDTQYF	TGTGCCAGCACCGCGGGGGAGACAGATACGCAGTATTTT
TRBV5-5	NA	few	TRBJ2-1	CASSAGTPFNEQFF	TGTGCCAGCAGCGCCGGGACGCCCTTCAATGAGCAGTTCTTC
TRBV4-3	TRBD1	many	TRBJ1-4	CASSQDHGRGPGEKLFF	TGCGCCAGCAGCCAAGATCATGGCAGGGGGCCTGGTGAAAAACTGTTTTTT
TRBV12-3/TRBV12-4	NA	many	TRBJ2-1	CASSSPPATQFSLIPNEQFF	TGTGCCAGCAGTTCCCCTCCGGCTACCCAATTTTCCTTAATCCCCAATGAGCAGTTCTTC
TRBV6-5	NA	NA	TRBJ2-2	CASSYSGRPTGELFF	TGTGCCAGCAGTTACTCGGGCAGGCCTACCGGGGAGCTGTTTTTT
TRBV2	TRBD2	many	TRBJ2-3	CASSVSGGTSTDTQYF	TGTGCCAGCAGCGTAAGCGGGGGGACAAGCACAGATACGCAGTATTTT
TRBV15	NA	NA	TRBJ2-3	CATSKRTGSDTQYF	TGTGCCACCAGCAAACGAACAGGGTCAGATACGCAGTATTTT
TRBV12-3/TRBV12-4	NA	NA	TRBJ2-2	CASGDTGELFF	TGTGCCAGCGGAGACACCGGGGAGCTGTTTTTT
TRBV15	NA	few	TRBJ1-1	CATSRDGTEAFF	TGTGCCACCAGCAGAGATGGCACTGAAGCTTTCTTT
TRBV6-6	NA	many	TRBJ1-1	CASSYRGEAFF	TGTGCCAGCAGTTATCGGGGGGAAGCTTTCTTT
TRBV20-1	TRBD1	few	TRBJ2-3	CSANDRGNLDTQYF	TGCAGTGCTAACGACAGGGGTAACTTGGATACGCAGTATTTT
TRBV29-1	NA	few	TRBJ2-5	CSVVGETQYF	TGCAGCGTTGTCGGGGAGACCCAGTACTTC
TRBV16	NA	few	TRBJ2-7	CASTGGGTYEQYF	TGTGCCAGCACTGGGGGGGGCACCTACGAGCAGTACTTC
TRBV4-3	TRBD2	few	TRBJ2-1	CASSQVPAGWSEQFF	TGCGCCAGCAGCCAAGTGCCAGCGGGGTGGAGTGAGCAGTTCTTC
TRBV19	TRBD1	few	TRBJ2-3	CASSPPGQGRGVQYF	TGTGCCAGTAGTCCTCCGGGACAGGGTCGAGGGGTGCAGTATTTT
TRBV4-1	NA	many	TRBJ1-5	CASSQVNNQPQHF	TGCGCCAGCAGCCAAGTAAACAATCAGCCCCAGCATTTT
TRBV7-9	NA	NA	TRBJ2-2	CASSPTAPNTGELFF	TGTGCCAGCAGCCCGACGGCTCCGAACACCGGGGAGCTGTTTTTT
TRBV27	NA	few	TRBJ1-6	CASSFGLSSPLHF	TGTGCCAGCAGTTTCGGGTTGAGTTCACCCCTCCACTTT